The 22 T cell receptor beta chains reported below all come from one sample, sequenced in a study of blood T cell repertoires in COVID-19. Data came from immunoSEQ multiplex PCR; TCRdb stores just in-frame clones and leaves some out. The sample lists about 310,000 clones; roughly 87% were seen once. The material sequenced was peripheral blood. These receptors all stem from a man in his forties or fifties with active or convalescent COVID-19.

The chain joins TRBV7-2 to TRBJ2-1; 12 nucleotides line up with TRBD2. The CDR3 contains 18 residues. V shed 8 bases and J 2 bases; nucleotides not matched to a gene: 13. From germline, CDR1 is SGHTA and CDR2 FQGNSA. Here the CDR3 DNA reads TGTGCCAGCCGAATCGGGCCTAGCGGGGGGGGCACCTACAATGAGCAGTTCTTC. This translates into CASRIGPSGGGTYNEQFF.

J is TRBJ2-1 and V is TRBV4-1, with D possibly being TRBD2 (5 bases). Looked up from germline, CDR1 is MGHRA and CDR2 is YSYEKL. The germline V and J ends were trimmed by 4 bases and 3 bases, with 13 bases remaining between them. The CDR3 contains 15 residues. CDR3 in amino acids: CASSLEHDYYNEQFF. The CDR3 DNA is TGCGCCAGCAGCCTCGAACACGACTACTACAATGAGCAGTTCTTC.

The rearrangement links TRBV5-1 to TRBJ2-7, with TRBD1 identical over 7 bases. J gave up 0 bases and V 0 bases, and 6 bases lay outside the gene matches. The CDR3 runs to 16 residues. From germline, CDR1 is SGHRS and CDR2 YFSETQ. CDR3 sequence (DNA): TGCGCCAGCAGCTTGGAGATAGGGGGCCTCTCCTACGAGCAGTACTTC. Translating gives CASSLEIGGLSYEQYF. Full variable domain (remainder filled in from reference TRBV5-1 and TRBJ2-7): KAGVTQTPRYLIKTRGQQVTLSCSPISGHRSVSWYQQTPGQGLQFLFEYFSETQRNKGNFPGRFSGRQFSNSRSEMNVSTLELGDSALYLCASSLEIGGLSYEQYFGPGTRLTVT.

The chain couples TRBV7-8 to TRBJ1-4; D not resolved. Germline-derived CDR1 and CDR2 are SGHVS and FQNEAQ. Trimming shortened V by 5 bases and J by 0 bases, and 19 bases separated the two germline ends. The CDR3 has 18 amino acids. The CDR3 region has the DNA TGTGCCAGCAGCCTCTGGACTTATTCCCCTGCAACTAATGAAAAACTGTTTTTT. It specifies CASSLWTYSPATNEKLFF.

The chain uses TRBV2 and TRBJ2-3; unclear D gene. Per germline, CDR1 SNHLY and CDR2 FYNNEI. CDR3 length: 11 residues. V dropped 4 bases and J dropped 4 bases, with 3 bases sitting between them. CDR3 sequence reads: CASSAADTQYF. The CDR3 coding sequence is TGTGCCAGCAGTGCGGCAGATACGCAGTATTTT.

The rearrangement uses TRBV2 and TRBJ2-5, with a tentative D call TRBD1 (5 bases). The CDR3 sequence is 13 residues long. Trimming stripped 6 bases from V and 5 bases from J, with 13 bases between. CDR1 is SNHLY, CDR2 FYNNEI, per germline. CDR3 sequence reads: CASRATVGETQYF. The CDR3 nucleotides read TGTGCCAGCAGAGCGACAGTTGGCGAGACCCAGTACTTC.

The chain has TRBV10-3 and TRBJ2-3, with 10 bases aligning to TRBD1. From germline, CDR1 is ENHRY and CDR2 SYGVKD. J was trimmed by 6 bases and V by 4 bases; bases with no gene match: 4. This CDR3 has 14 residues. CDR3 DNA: TGTGCCATCAGTGGACAGGGGGCAGGGGATACGCAGTATTTT. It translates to CAISGQGAGDTQYF.

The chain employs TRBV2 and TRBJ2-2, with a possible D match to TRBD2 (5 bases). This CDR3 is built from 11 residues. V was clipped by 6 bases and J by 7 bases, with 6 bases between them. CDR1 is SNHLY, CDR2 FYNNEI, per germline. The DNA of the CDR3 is TGTGCCAGCAGGGCGGGCGGGGAGCTGTTTTTT. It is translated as CASRAGGELFF.

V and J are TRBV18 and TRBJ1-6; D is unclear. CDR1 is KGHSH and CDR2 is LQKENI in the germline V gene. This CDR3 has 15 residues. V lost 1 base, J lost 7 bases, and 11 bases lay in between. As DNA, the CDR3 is TGTGCCAGCTCACCACGGGCAGGTCCCAATTCACCCCTCCACTTT. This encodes CASSPRAGPNSPLHF.

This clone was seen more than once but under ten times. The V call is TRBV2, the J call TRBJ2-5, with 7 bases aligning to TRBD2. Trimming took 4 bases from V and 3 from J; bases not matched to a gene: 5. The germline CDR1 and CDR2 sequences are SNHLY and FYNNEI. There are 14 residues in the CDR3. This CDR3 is CASSAHAGEETQYF. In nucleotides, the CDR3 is TGTGCCAGCAGTGCCCATGCGGGAGAAGAGACCCAGTACTTC.

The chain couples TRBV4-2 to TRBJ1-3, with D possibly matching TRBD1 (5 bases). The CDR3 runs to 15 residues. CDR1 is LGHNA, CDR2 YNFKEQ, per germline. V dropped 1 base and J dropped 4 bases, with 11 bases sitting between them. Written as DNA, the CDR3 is TGTGCCAGCAGCCAAGCTCAGGGAACAGGAAACACCATATATTTT. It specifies CASSQAQGTGNTIYF.

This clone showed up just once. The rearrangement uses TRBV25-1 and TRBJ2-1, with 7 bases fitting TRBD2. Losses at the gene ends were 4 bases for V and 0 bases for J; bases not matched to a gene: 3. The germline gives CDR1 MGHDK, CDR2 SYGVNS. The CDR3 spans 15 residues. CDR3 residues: CASSVGGGSYNEQFF. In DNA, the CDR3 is TGTGCCAGCAGTGTGGGCGGGGGCTCCTACAATGAGCAGTTCTTC.

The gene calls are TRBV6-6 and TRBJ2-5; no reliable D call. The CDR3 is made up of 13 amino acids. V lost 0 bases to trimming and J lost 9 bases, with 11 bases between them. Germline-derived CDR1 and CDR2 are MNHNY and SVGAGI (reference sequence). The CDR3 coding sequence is TGTGCCAGCAGTTACTCGACCCCTGAGGCCCAGTACTTC. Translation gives CASSYSTPEAQYF.

CDR3 coding DNA: TGTGCCAGCAGCCCCCAAAACTATGGCTACACCTTC. Translation gives CASSPQNYGYTF. The chain is built from TRBV7-9 and TRBJ1-2; D is unresolved. Per germline, CDR1 SEHNR and CDR2 FQNEAQ (reference sequence). Trimming pared 5 bases from V and 2 bases from J, leaving 6 bases between. The CDR3 length is 12 residues.

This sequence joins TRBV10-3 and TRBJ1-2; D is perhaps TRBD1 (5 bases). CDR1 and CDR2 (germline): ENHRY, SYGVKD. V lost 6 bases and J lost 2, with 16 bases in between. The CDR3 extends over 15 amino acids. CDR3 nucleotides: TGTGCCATCAGGCCCGTGAGGGGAGGAAACTATGGCTACACCTTC. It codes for CAIRPVRGGNYGYTF.

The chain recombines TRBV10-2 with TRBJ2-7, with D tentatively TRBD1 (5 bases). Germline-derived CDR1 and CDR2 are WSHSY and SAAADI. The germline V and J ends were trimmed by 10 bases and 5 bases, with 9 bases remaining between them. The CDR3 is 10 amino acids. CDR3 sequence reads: CATQGNEQYF. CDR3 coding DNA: TGCGCCACCCAGGGAAACGAGCAGTACTTC.

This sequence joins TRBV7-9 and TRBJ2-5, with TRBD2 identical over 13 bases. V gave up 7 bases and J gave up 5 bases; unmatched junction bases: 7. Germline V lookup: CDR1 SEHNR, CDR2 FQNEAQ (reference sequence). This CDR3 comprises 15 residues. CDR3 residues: CASIRTSGRGETQYF. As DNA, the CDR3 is TGTGCCAGCATTCGGACTAGCGGGAGAGGGGAGACCCAGTACTTC.

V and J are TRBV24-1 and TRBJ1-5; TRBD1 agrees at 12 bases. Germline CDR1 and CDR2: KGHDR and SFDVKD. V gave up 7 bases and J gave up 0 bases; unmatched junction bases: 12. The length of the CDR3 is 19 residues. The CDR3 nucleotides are TGTGCCACCAGCCAGATTGGGACAGGGGGCCGAGGTAGCAATCAGCCCCAGCATTTT. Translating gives CATSQIGTGGRGSNQPQHF.

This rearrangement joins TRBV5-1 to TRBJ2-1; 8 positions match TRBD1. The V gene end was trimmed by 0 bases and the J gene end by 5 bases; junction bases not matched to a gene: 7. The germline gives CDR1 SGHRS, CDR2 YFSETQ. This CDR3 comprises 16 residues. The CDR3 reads CASSLGTGQDHNEQFF. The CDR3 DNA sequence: TGCGCCAGCAGCTTGGGTACGGGACAGGACCACAATGAGCAGTTCTTC.

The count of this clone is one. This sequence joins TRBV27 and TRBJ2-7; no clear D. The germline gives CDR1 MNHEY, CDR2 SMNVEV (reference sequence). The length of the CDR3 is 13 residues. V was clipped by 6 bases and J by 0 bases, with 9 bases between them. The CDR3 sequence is CASRRTSSYEQYF. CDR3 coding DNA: TGTGCCAGCAGGCGCACGAGCTCCTACGAGCAGTACTTC.

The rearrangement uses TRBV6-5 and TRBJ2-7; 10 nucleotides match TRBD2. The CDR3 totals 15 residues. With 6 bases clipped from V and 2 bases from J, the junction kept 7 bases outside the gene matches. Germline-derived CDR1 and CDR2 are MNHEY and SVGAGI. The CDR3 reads CASRILAGRTYEQYF. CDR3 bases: TGTGCCAGCAGAATACTAGCGGGAAGGACCTACGAGCAGTACTTC.

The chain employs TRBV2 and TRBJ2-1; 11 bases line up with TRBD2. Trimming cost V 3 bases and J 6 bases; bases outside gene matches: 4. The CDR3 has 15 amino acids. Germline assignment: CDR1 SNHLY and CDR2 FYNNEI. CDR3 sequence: CASSDTSGSPNEQFF. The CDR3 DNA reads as TGTGCCAGCAGTGATACTAGCGGGAGTCCCAATGAGCAGTTCTTC.